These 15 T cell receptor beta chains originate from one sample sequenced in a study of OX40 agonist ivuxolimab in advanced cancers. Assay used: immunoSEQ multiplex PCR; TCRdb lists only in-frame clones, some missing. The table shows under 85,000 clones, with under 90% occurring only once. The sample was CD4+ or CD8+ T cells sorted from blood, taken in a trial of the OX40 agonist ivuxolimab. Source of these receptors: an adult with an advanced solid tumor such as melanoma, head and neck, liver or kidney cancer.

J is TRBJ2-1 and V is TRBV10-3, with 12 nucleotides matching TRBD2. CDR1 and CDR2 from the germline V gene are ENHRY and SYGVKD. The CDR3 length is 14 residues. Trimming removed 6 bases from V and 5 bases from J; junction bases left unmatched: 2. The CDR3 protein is CAIRRTSGDNEQFF. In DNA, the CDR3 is TGTGCCATCAGGAGGACTAGCGGGGACAATGAGCAGTTCTTC.

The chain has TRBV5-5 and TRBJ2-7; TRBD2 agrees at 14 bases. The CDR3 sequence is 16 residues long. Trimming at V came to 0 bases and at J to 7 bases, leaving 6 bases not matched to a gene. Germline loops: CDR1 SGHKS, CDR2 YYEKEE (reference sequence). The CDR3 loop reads CASSLAGTSGGREQYF. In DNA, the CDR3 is TGTGCCAGCAGCTTGGCCGGGACTAGCGGGGGTAGGGAGCAGTACTTC. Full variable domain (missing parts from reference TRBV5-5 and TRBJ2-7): DAGVTQSPTHLIKTRGQQVTLRCSPISGHKSVSWYQQVLGQGPQFIFQYYEKEERGRGNFPDRFSARQFPNYSSELNVNALLLGDSALYLCASSLAGTSGGREQYFGPGTRLTVT.

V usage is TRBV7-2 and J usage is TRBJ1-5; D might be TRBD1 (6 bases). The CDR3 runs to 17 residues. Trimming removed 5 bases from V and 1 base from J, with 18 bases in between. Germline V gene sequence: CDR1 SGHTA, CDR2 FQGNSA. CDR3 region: CASSPQGGDWSNQPQHF. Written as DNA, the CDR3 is TGTGCCAGCAGCCCCCAAGGGGGGGACTGGAGCAATCAGCCCCAGCATTTT.

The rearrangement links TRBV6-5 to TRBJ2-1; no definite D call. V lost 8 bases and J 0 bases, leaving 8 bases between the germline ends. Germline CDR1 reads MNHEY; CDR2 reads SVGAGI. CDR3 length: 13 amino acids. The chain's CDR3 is CASRGSSYNEQFF. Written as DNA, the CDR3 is TGTGCCAGCCGCGGTAGCTCCTACAATGAGCAGTTCTTC.

CDR3 amino acids: CASSFDRNTEAFF. The CDR3 region has the DNA TGTGCCAGCAGCTTCGACAGGAACACTGAAGCTTTCTTT. This rearrangement joins TRBV11-2 to TRBJ1-1; D is perhaps TRBD1 (5 bases). Germline CDR1 SGHAT, CDR2 FQNNGV. The CDR3 has 13 amino acids. V was trimmed by 3 bases and J by 1 base, leaving 6 bases between them.

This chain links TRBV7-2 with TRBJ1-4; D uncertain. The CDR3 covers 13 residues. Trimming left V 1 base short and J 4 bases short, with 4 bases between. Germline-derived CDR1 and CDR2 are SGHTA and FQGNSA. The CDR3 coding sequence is TGTGCCAGCAGCTTAGGGGGTAATGAAAAACTGTTTTTT. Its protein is CASSLGGNEKLFF.

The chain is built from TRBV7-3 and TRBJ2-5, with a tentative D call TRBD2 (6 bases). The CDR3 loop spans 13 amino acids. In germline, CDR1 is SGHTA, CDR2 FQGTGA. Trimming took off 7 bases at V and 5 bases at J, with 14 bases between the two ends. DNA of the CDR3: TGTGCCAGCAAGGAGGGAACCGGGGAGACCCAGTACTTC. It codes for CASKEGTGETQYF.

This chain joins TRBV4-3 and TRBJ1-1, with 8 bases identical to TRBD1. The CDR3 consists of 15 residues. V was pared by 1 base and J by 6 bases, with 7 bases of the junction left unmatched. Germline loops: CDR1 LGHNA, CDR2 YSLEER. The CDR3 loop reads CASSQVWTGRAEAFF. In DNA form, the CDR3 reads TGCGCCAGCAGCCAAGTCTGGACAGGGCGGGCTGAAGCTTTCTTT.

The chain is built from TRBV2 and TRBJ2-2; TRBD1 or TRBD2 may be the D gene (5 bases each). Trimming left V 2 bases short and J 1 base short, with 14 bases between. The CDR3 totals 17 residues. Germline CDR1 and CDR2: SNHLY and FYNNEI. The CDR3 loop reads CASSEWMGTENTGELFF. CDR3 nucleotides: TGTGCCAGCAGTGAATGGATGGGGACCGAGAACACCGGGGAGCTGTTTTTT.

The CDR3 coding sequence is TGTGCCAGCAGCTGGACCCTCACCGGGGAGCTGTTTTTT. Amino acid sequence: CASSWTLTGELFF. The rearrangement joins TRBV7-3 to TRBJ2-2; no reliable D call. The CDR3 has 13 residues. Trimming pared 4 bases from V and 4 bases from J, leaving 7 bases between. Germline lookup yields CDR1 SGHTA and CDR2 FQGTGA.

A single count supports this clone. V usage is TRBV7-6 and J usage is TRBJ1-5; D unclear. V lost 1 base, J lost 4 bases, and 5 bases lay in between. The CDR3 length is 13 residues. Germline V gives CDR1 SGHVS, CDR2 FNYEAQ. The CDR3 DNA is TGTGCCAGCAGCTTAGAGCGGAATCAGCCCCAGCATTTT. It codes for CASSLERNQPQHF.

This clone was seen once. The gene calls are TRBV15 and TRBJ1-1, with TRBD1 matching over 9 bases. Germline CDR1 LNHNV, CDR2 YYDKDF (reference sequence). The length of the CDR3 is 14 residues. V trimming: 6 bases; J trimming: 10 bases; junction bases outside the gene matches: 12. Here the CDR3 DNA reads TGTGCCACCAGACCCGGACAGGGGAGGGGTGTAGCTTTCTTT. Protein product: CATRPGQGRGVAFF.

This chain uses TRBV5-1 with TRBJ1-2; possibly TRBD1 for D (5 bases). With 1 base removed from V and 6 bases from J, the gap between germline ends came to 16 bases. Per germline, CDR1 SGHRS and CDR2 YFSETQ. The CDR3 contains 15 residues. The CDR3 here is CASSLNAGTQDGYTF. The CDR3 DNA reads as TGCGCCAGCAGCTTGAACGCTGGGACCCAGGATGGCTACACCTTC.

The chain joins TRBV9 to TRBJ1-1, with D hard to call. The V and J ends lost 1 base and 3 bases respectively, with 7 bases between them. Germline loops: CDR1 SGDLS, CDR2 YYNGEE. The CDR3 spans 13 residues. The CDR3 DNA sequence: TGTGCCAGCAGCGTATCCACATACACTGAAGCTTTCTTT. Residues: CASSVSTYTEAFF.

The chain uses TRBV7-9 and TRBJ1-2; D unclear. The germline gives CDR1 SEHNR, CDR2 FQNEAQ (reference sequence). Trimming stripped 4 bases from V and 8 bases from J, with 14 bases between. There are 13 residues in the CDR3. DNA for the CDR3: TGTGCCAGCAGCTGGGCCGCCCAGGAGGGCTACACCTTC. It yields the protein CASSWAAQEGYTF.